This TCR beta chain emerged from a study of cytomegalovirus exposure and HLA in healthy donors. Study-level background: Assignment to the Caucasian-associated ancestry cluster applied to 81% of the 350 to 500 genotyped donors. General study results and limits: In vitro experiments confirmed that three CMV-associated chains were specific for CMV antigens. The authors assumed roughly uniform sequencing depth across donors for presence/absence analyses.

The CDR3 is 14 amino acids. Germline CDR1 and CDR2: ENHRY and SYGVKD. The ends were cut back, 2 bases at V and 5 bases at J, with 12 bases in the middle. 60 Vbeta and 13 Jbeta primers were used in PCR. Per the authors' pipeline: The authors later counted roughly 76 million unique TCR beta chains, some 12 million of them shared. Clones were sequenced by immunoSEQ multiplex PCR, and TCRdb holds only the in-frame ones, with some missing. For V, J and clone size, that table is used; D and trimming come from the DNA. The sample yields 150,000 to 200,000 clones, about three quarters seen once. Details on this clone: What it recognizes is unknown.

The material sequenced was PBMCs. The rearrangement joins TRBV10-3 to TRBJ1-1; D ambiguous. The TCR sequence derives from a man younger than 40 in good health and CMV-seropositive. CDR3 sequence reads: CAISEELDWTEAFF. In DNA, the CDR3 is TGTGCCATCAGTGAGGAATTAGATTGGACTGAAGCTTTCTTT.